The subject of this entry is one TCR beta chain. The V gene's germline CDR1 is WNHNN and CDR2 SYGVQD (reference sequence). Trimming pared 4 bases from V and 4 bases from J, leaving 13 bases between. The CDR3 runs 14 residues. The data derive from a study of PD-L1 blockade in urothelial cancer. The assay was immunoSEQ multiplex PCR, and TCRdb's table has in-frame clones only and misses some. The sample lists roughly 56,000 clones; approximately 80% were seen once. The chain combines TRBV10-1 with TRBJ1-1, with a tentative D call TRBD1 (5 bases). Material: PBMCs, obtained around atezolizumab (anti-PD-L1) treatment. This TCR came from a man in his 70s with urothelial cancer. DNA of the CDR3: TGCGCCAGCAGTGGGTCCCAAAGGGGCACTGAAGCTTTCTTT. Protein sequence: CASSGSQRGTEAFF.